The following is a T cell receptor beta chain sequence with its context. As originally analysed: Cell counts per sample came from amplifying reference gene primers. TCRdb's copy holds only in-frame clones and misses some; the assay was immunoSEQ multiplex PCR. V and J calls and clone size follow that table, whereas D and trimming were derived from the DNA. The sample lists hundreds of thousands of clones; about 87% were seen once. The sample comes from a study of blood T cell repertoires in COVID-19. Across the study: From the United States, Italy and Spain came samples of acute and convalescent COVID-19. PBMCs, B-cell-depleted T cells, or T cells provided the cDNA or gDNA that made up the material.

The V and J ends lost 1 base and 4 bases, in that order; junction bases with no gene match: 6. CDR3 length: 16 amino acids. Looked up from germline, CDR1 is SEHNR and CDR2 is FQNEAQ (reference sequence). Sequencing was carried out using peripheral blood. The receptor comes from a woman aged 18-29 years with acute or convalescent COVID-19. The chain links TRBV7-9 to TRBJ2-2; 7 bases are a match to TRBD2. The CDR3 reads CASSLEGTKLTGELFF. The CDR3 DNA reads TGTGCCAGCAGCTTAGAAGGGACTAAGCTCACCGGGGAGCTGTTTTTT.